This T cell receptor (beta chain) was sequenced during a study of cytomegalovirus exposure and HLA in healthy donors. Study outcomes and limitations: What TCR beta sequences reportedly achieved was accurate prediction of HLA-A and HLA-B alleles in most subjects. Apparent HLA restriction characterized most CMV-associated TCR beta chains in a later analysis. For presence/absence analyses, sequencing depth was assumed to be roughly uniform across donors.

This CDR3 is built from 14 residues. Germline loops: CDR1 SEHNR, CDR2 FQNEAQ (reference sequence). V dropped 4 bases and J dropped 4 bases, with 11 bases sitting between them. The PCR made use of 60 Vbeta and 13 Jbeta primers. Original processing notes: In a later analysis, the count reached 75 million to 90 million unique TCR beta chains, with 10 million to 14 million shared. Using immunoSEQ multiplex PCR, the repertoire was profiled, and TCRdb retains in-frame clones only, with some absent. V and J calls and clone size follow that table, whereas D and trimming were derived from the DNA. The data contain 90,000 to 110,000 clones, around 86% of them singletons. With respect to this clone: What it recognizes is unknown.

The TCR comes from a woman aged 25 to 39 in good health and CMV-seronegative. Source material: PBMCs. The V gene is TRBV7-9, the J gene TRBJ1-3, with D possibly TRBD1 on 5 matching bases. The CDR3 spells CASSYQGSGNTIYF. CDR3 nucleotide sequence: TGTGCCAGCAGCTACCAGGGTTCAGGAAACACCATATATTTT. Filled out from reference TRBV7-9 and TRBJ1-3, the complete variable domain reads DTGVSQNPRHKITKRGQNVTFRCDPISEHNRLYWYRQTLGQGPEFLTYFQNEAQLEKSRLLSDRFSAERPKGSFSTLEIQRTEQGDSAMYLCASSYQGSGNTIYFGEGSWLTVV.